This entry features one TCR beta chain sequence. CDR3 length: 18 residues. Germline lookup yields CDR1 SEHNR and CDR2 FQNEAQ (reference sequence). V was cut by 5 bases and J by 1 base, with 22 bases left in between. This specimen comes from a study of OX40 agonist ivuxolimab in advanced cancers. Across the study: Patients received ivuxolimab, an agonistic anti-OX40 (CD134) antibody. Every 2 weeks, patients received ivuxolimab intravenously, dosed at 0.01 to 10 mg/kg.

Some clones are missing from TCRdb's copy, which holds only in-frame ones; the method was immunoSEQ multiplex PCR. The sample carries around 56,000 clones, around 90% recorded once. This specimen consisted of CD4+ or CD8+ T cells sorted from blood, obtained in a trial of the OX40 agonist ivuxolimab. V gene TRBV7-9 combines with J gene TRBJ2-3, with D possibly matching TRBD1 (5 bases). The receptor was isolated from an adult with an advanced solid tumor such as melanoma, head and neck, liver or kidney cancer. The CDR3 protein is CASSPPYTDRTGTDTQYF. The DNA for the CDR3 is TGTGCCAGCAGCCCGCCTTATACCGACAGAACCGGCACAGATACGCAGTATTTT. The full variable domain, with the rest looked up from reference TRBV7-9 and TRBJ2-3, is DTGVSQNPRHKITKRGQNVTFRCDPISEHNRLYWYRQTLGQGPEFLTYFQNEAQLEKSRLLSDRFSAERPKGSFSTLEIQRTEQGDSAMYLCASSPPYTDRTGTDTQYFGPGTRLTVL.